This TCR beta chain is from a study of T cells in Graves' hyperthyroidism and ophthalmopathy. CDR1 is SGHTA and CDR2 is FQGNSA in the germline V gene. V was cut by 2 bases and J by 6 bases, with 13 bases left in between. This CDR3 is 14 amino acids long. It was RNA transcripts that yielded the amplified TCR beta CDR3 regions. The TCR CDR3 first-round RT-PCR relied on the HTBI primer set. TCRdb reprocessed the multiplex PCR reads with MiXCR, giving one entry per CDR3 protein. The data hold fewer than 500,000 distinct CDR3 sequences, with roughly 14% observed a single time. Ten or more counts support this clonotype.

The chain combines TRBV7-2 with TRBJ1-1; possible D gene TRBD1, 5 bases. Sequenced sample: blood. The receptor was isolated from a woman aged 25 to 45 with Graves' ophthalmopathy. The CDR3 sequence: CASSLFIGDPEAFF. CDR3 sequence (DNA): TGTGCCAGCAGCTTATTTATAGGGGATCCTGAAGCTTTCTTT.